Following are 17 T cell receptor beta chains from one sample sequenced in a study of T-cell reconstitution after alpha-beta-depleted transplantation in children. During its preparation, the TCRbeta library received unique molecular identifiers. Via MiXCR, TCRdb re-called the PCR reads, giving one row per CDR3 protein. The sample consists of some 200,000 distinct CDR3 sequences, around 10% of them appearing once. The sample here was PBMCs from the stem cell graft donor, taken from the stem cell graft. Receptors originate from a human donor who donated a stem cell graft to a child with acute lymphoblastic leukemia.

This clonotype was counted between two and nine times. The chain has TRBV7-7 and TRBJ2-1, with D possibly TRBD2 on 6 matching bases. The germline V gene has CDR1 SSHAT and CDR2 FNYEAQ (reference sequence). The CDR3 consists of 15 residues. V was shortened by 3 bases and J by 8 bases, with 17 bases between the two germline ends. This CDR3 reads CASSLGGRGYHEQFF. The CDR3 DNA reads TGTGCCAGCAGCTTGGGGGGTAGGGGTTACCATGAGCAGTTCTTC.

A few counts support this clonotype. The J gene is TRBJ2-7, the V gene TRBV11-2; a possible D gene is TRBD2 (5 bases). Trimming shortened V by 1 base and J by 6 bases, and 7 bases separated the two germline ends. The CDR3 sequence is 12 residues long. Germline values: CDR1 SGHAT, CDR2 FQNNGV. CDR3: CASSLAGSEQYF. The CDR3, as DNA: TGTGCCAGCAGCTTAGCGGGAAGCGAGCAGTACTTC.

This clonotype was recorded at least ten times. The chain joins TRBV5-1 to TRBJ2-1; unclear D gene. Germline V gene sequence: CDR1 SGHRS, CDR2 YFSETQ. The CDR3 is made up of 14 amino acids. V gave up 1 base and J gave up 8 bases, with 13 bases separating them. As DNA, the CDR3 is TGCGCCAGCAGCTTGTTGAATTCTGGTGATGAGCAGTTCTTC. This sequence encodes CASSLLNSGDEQFF.

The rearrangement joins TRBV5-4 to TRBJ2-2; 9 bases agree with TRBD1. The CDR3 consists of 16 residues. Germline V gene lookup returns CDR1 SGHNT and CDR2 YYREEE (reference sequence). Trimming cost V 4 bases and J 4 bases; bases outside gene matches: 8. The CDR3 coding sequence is TGTGCCAGCAGCACCGGGACAGGGAGGAGCACCGGGGAGCTGTTTTTT. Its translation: CASSTGTGRSTGELFF.

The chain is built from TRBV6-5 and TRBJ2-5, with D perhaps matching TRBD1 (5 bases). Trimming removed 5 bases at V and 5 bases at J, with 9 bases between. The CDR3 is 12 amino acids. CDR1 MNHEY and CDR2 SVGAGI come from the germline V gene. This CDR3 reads CASSIQGETQYF. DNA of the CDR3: TGTGCCAGCAGTATCCAGGGCGAGACCCAGTACTTC.

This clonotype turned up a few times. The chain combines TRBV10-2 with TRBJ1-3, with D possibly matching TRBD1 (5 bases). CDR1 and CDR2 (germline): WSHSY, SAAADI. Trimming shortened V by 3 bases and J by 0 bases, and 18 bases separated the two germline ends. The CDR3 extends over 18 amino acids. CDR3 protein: CASSENINRRPSGNTIYF. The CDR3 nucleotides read TGCGCCAGCAGTGAAAACATAAACAGGAGACCCTCTGGAAACACCATATATTTT.

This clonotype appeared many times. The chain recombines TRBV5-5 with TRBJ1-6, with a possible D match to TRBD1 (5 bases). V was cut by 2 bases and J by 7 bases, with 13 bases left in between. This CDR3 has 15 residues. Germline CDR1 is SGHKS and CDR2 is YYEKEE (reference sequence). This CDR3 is CASSFPGAFNSPLHF. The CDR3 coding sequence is TGTGCCAGCAGCTTTCCCGGGGCCTTCAATTCACCCCTCCACTTT.

The CDR3 DNA is TGTGCCAGCAGCCAAGATGCGGCAGGGACAAACAATGAGCAGTTCTTC. Translated: CASSQDAAGTNNEQFF. This chain links TRBV4-2 with TRBJ2-1; weak D call: TRBD1 (6 bases). Germline CDR1 LGHNA, CDR2 YNFKEQ. CDR3 length equals 16 residues. Trimming shortened V by 0 bases and J by 5 bases, and 14 bases separated the two germline ends.

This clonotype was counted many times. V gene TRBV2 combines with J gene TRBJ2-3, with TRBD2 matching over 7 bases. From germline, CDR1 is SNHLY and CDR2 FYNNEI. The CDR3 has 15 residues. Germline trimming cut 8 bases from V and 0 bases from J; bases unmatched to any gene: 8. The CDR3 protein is CASFWGGASTDTQYF. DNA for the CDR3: TGTGCCAGCTTCTGGGGGGGTGCTAGCACAGATACGCAGTATTTT.

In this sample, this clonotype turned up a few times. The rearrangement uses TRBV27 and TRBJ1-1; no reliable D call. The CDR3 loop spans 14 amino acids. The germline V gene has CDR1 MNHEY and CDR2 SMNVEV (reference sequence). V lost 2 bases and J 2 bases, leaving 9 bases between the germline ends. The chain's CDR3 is CASSLTEGNTEAFF. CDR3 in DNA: TGTGCCAGCAGTTTAACTGAGGGTAACACTGAAGCTTTCTTT.

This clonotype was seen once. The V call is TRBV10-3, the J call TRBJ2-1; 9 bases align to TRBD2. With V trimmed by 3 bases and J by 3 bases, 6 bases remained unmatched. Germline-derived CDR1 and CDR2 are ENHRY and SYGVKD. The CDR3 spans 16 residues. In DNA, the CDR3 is TGTGCCATCAGTGAACTAGCGGGCCGCGGCTACAATGAGCAGTTCTTC. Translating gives CAISELAGRGYNEQFF.

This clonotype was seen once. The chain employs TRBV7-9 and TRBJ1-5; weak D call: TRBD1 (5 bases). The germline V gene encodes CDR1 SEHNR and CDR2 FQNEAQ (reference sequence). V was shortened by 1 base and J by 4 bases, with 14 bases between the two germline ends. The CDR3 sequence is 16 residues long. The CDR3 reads CASSLVVGEGNQPQHF. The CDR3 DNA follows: TGTGCCAGCAGCTTAGTTGTCGGCGAGGGGAATCAGCCCCAGCATTTT.

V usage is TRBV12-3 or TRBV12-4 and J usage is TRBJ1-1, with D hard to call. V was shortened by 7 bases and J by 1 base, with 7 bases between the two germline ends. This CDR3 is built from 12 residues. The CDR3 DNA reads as TGTGCCAGCACCGTGGGGAACACTGAAGCTTTCTTT. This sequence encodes CASTVGNTEAFF.

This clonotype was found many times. Here the CDR3 DNA reads TGTGCCAGCAGTGGTTCTAGCGGGGGGGCCTACGAGCAGTACTTC. Its protein product is CASSGSSGGAYEQYF. The chain links TRBV12-3 or TRBV12-4 to TRBJ2-7; 12 bases fit TRBD2. The CDR3 has 15 residues. The V segment lost 5 bases and the J segment 2 bases; nucleotides outside the gene matches: 4.

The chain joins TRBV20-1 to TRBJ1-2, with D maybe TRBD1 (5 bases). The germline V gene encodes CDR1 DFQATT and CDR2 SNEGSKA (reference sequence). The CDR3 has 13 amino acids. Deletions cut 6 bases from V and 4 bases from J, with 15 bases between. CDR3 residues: CSATPGTGYGYTF. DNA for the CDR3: TGCAGTGCCACTCCTGGGACCGGCTATGGCTACACCTTC.

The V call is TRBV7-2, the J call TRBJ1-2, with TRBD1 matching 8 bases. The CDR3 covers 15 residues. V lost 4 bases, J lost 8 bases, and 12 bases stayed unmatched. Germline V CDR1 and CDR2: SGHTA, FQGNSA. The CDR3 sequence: CASSWSGQVFLGYTF. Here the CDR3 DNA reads TGTGCCAGCAGCTGGTCGGGACAGGTCTTTTTGGGCTACACCTTC.

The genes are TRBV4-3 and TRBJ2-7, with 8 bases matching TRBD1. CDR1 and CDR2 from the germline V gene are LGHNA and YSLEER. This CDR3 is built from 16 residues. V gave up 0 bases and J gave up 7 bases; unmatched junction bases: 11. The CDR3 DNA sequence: TGCGCCAGCAGCCAAGAAGGCAGGGGGCTATTAGGGGAGCAGTACTTC. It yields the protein CASSQEGRGLLGEQYF.